A single sample gave rise to the 14 T cell receptor beta chains below, sequenced in a study of T cell responses to AZD1222 COVID-19 vaccine. The table came from immunoSEQ multiplex PCR; TCRdb's copy has only in-frame clones and leaves some out. The data show around 140,000 clones, with over 85% seen just once and 4% to 5.5% held by the top ten. The sequenced sample was peripheral blood, obtained on day 0 of AZD1222 vaccination. Receptors originate from an adult in good health.

The chain combines TRBV29-1 with TRBJ2-5; 7 bases are a match to TRBD1. V shed 5 bases, J shed 2 bases, and the junction held 2 bases outside the gene matches. CDR1 is SQVTM, CDR2 ANQGSEA, per germline. The CDR3 extends over 12 amino acids. CDR3 DNA: TGCAGCGTTACGACAGGGCAAGAGACCCAGTACTTC. Encoded protein: CSVTTGQETQYF.

The chain uses TRBV2 and TRBJ2-7; D unresolved. The CDR3 consists of 14 residues. The germline V gene has CDR1 SNHLY and CDR2 FYNNEI. Trimming pared 5 bases from V and 2 bases from J, leaving 13 bases between. The CDR3 spells CASSTPRGAYEQYF. The CDR3 DNA reads TGTGCCAGCAGTACGCCGCGTGGGGCCTACGAGCAGTACTTC.

The chain carries TRBV27 and TRBJ1-2; TRBD1 matches at 8 bases. Per germline, CDR1 MNHEY and CDR2 SMNVEV (reference sequence). The CDR3 is 13 amino acids. V was clipped by 6 bases and J by 4 bases; unmatched bases: 4. CDR3 nucleotide sequence: TGTGCCAGCAGAAGGACAGGGCGCTATGGCTACACCTTC. This encodes CASRRTGRYGYTF.

With respect to this clone: At the DNA level, this CDR3 is encoded by other sequences in the same sample as well. V gene TRBV18 combines with J gene TRBJ2-1, with 13 bases identical to TRBD2. The CDR3 runs 16 residues. Germline CDR1 is KGHSH and CDR2 is LQKENI. V gave up 3 bases and J gave up 4 bases; unmatched junction bases: 3. The CDR3 loop is CASSPGLAGAYNEQFF. In nucleotides, the CDR3 is TGTGCCAGCTCACCTGGACTAGCGGGAGCATACAATGAGCAGTTCTTC.

The chain has TRBV7-9 and TRBJ2-2; the match to TRBD1 covers 7 bases. Germline V gene sequence: CDR1 SEHNR, CDR2 FQNEAQ (reference sequence). This CDR3 is 15 amino acids long. V shed 2 bases, J shed 1 base, and the junction held 1 base outside the gene matches. Here the CDR3 reads CASSLRTGNTGELFF. In DNA form, the CDR3 reads TGTGCCAGCAGCTTAAGGACAGGGAACACCGGGGAGCTGTTTTTT.

CDR3 nucleotide sequence: TGTGCCAGCAGAACTAGCGGGAGTTCAGGGGAGCTGTTTTTT. It encodes CASRTSGSSGELFF. The genes are TRBV2 and TRBJ2-2, with 11 bases aligning to TRBD2. CDR1 is SNHLY, CDR2 FYNNEI, per germline. This CDR3 has 14 residues. Losses at the gene ends were 6 bases for V and 8 bases for J; bases not matched to a gene: 5.

CDR3 DNA sequence: TGTGCCAGCAGCTTATTATATATTGGGGTTCTAACCTACGAGCAGTACTTC. Protein product: CASSLLYIGVLTYEQYF. J is TRBJ2-7 and V is TRBV7-8; D is uncertain. CDR3 length equals 17 residues. V was shortened by 2 bases and J by 2 bases, with 19 bases between the two germline ends. Germline CDR1 SGHVS, CDR2 FQNEAQ.

The chain couples TRBV11-2 to TRBJ2-2; 9 bases align to TRBD2. Per germline, CDR1 SGHAT and CDR2 FQNNGV. The CDR3 has 15 residues. The V and J ends lost 6 bases and 7 bases, in that order; junction bases with no gene match: 9. CDR3 DNA: TGTGCCAGCAGAGGGGCTAGCGGGGAGAACGGGGAGCTGTTTTTT. Translated, it gives CASRGASGENGELFF. Full variable domain (outside the CDR3, taken from reference TRBV11-2 and TRBJ2-2): EAGVAQSPRYKIIEKRQSVAFWCNPISGHATLYWYQQILGQGPKLLIQFQNNGVVDDSQLPKDRFSAERLKGVDSTLKIQPAKLEDSAVYLCASRGASGENGELFFGEGSRLTVL.

The V call is TRBV3-1 (or the pseudogene TRBV3-2), the J call TRBJ1-5; no definite D call. Trimming removed 0 bases from V and 7 bases from J, with 16 bases in between. Germline CDR1 and CDR2: LGHDT and YNNKEL (reference sequence). CDR3 length: 16 amino acids. This CDR3 is CASSQDRLGAGQPQHF. The CDR3 DNA reads as TGTGCCAGCAGCCAAGACAGGTTGGGTGCAGGCCAGCCCCAGCATTTT.

The chain joins TRBV28 to TRBJ1-5, with 7 bases identical to TRBD1. The CDR3 has 15 amino acids. Losses at the gene ends were 2 bases for V and 2 bases for J; bases not matched to a gene: 3. Germline V lookup: CDR1 MDHEN, CDR2 SYDVKM. In nucleotides, the CDR3 is TGTGCCAGCAGTTTAAAGGGGGCTCGCAATCAGCCCCAGCATTTT. Its protein is CASSLKGARNQPQHF.

This sequence joins TRBV27 and TRBJ2-7; D is perhaps TRBD2 (7 bases). CDR1 and CDR2 (germline): MNHEY, SMNVEV (reference sequence). V lost 0 bases and J lost 4, with 19 bases in between. There are 17 residues in the CDR3. Here the CDR3 reads CASSLSMGGLKLYEQYF. As DNA, the CDR3 is TGTGCCAGCAGTTTATCTATGGGGGGGCTAAAATTGTACGAGCAGTACTTC.

The chain employs TRBV2 and TRBJ2-7; D is undetermined. Germline lookup yields CDR1 SNHLY and CDR2 FYNNEI. The CDR3 is 15 residues long. V gave up 6 bases and J gave up 0 bases, with 15 bases separating them. CDR3 nucleotides: TGTGCCAGCAGGGCGGCGTGGTACCCCTCCTACGAGCAGTACTTC. This codes for CASRAAWYPSYEQYF.

The V gene is TRBV6-5, the J gene TRBJ2-7, with D perhaps being TRBD1 or TRBD2 (5 bases each). This CDR3 has 14 amino acids. Germline CDR1 MNHEY, CDR2 SVGAGI. Between the trimmed V and J ends, which lost 4 bases and 1 base, there was a span of 11 bases. CDR3 sequence reads: CASSFDWGSYEQYF. The CDR3 region has the DNA TGTGCCAGCAGTTTCGACTGGGGGTCCTACGAGCAGTACTTC.

V and J are TRBV7-2 and TRBJ1-3; a weak D match, TRBD1 (5 bases). The CDR3 is 14 residues long. The germline V and J ends were trimmed by 1 base and 4 bases, with 8 bases remaining between them. CDR1 is SGHTA, CDR2 FQGNSA, per germline. The CDR3 reads CASSLDSGGNTIYF. The CDR3 DNA sequence: TGTGCCAGCAGCTTAGATTCAGGGGGAAACACCATATATTTT.